This T cell receptor (beta chain) was identified in a study of blood T cell repertoires in COVID-19. Study information: Sources were T cells, B-cell-depleted T cells, or PBMCs; the material itself was cDNA or gDNA.

CDR3 length: 15 residues. V lost 7 bases to trimming and J lost 6 bases, with 17 bases between them. CDR1 is SGHTS, CDR2 YDEGEE, per germline. In the authors' workflow: Estimates of nucleated cell counts were drawn from the amplification of reference gene primers. Clones were read by immunoSEQ multiplex PCR, and TCRdb kept only the in-frame ones, dropping some. The V and J calls and clone size come from that table; D and trimming were worked out from the DNA. The repertoire holds around 150,000 clones, around 80% seen once, with roughly 17% in the top ten. The sample comprised peripheral blood. The receptor was derived from a man aged 50 to 60 with acute or convalescent COVID-19. The V gene is TRBV5-8, the J gene TRBJ1-6, with D possibly TRBD1 on 6 matching bases. The CDR3 nucleotides are TGTGCCAGCTTCGTCAGTTACAGGGCTAATTCACCCCTCCACTTT. Translating gives CASFVSYRANSPLHF.